This TCR beta chain was profiled in a study of shared clonotypes between healthy human individuals. On the study more broadly: With ages of 18 to 49, the donors were a couple of women and three men. Regarding the study as a whole: Sharing across a few donors was seen in roughly 5.2% of naive CD4 clonotypes.

The germline gives CDR1 MNHNS, CDR2 SASEGT. The CDR3 has 15 residues. Trimming removed 3 bases at V and 4 bases at J, with 15 bases between. In the authors' methods: Filtering was not the same, since immunoSEQ gave junction-only sequences without quality scores. Some clones are missing from TCRdb's copy, which holds only in-frame ones; the method was immunoSEQ multiplex PCR. From that table come the V and J calls and clone size; the DNA was used to work out D and trimming. Among around 650,000 clones listed, 90% to 97% were seen once. Regarding this clone: Its antigen is not known.

CD8 cells regarded as naive lacked CD45RO, were positively chosen for CCR7, and omitted terminally differentiated effector memory CD45RA+ cells. V gene TRBV6-1 combines with J gene TRBJ1-2; unclear D gene. The specimen was naive CD8+ T cells sorted from blood. This TCR came from a woman in her twenties or thirties in good health. This chain's CDR3 is CASSDGVRDLYGYTF. CDR3 nucleotides: TGTGCCAGCAGTGATGGAGTCCGCGACCTCTATGGCTACACCTTC.